The 25 T cell receptor beta chains presented below share a single source sample, sequenced in a study of blood T cells in healthy people across ages. A second about 7 to 11 cycle PCR used barcoded and J-beta primers. TCRdb used MiXCR to reprocess the 5' RACE reads, holding one entry per CDR3 protein. The profile covers under 1,000,000 distinct CDR3 sequences, with under 40% appearing a single time and over 10% taken by the ten largest. The specimen was blood. Receptors were obtained from a man between 18 and 35 years old in good health.

Notes on this clonotype: With a much larger clone just one base away, this may be a read error. The chain couples TRBV2 to TRBJ2-5; D tentatively fits TRBD1 or TRBD2 (6 bases each). This CDR3 is 12 amino acids long. Germline V gives CDR1 SNHLY, CDR2 FYNNEI. Trimming shortened V by 8 bases and J by 11 bases, and 18 bases separated the two germline ends. The CDR3 reads CASDEGEDEQYF. The DNA for the CDR3 is TGTGCCAGCGATGAGGGGGAGGATGAGCAGTACTTC.

This sequence joins TRBV7-2 and TRBJ1-6; a possible D gene is TRBD1 (5 bases). From germline, CDR1 is SGHTA and CDR2 FQGNSA. Trimming stripped 2 bases from V and 5 bases from J, with 13 bases between. This CDR3 comprises 16 residues. CDR3 region: CASSLRGQADNSPLHF. CDR3 nucleotide sequence: TGTGCCAGCAGCTTAAGGGGCCAGGCGGATAATTCACCCCTCCACTTT.

The chain links TRBV7-2 to TRBJ2-2, with D perhaps TRBD2 (7 bases). CDR1 and CDR2 (germline): SGHTA, FQGNSA. This CDR3 has 17 residues. Trimming pared 1 base from V and 1 base from J, leaving 13 bases between. CDR3 sequence (DNA): TGTGCCAGCAGCTTAGATGGGGGGGCGGAGAACACCGGGGAGCTGTTTTTT. As protein: CASSLDGGAENTGELFF.

Points on this clonotype: This may arise from a read error, as a much more abundant clone is one base away. V usage is TRBV25-1 and J usage is TRBJ1-2; the D is unclear. CDR1 is MGHDK, CDR2 SYGVNS, per germline. Trimming took 0 bases from V and 1 from J, leaving 6 bases between them. CDR3 size: 14 residues. CDR3 residues: CASSEYSNNYGYTF. CDR3 nucleotide sequence: TGTGCCAGCAGTGAATATAGTAATAACTATGGCTACACCTTC.

The chain has TRBV2 and TRBJ1-2; possible D gene TRBD1, 5 bases. V lost 4 bases and J lost 4, with 22 bases in between. This CDR3 region has 17 residues. CDR1 is SNHLY and CDR2 is FYNNEI in the germline V gene. Here the CDR3 reads CASSAGPPSTVGYGYTF. The CDR3 coding sequence is TGTGCCAGCAGTGCAGGGCCTCCTTCAACGGTAGGCTATGGCTACACCTTC.

Notes on this clonotype: A junction boundary mismatches the germline segment, possibly from a read error. This sequence joins TRBV7-6 and TRBJ2-1, with 7 bases identical to TRBD2. The CDR3 is 14 residues long. CDR1 is SGHVS, CDR2 FNYEAQ, per germline. The CDR3 bases are TGCGCCAGCAGCTTTAGCGGGTATTACAATGAGCAGTTCTTC. Translated, it gives CASSFSGYYNEQFF.

J is TRBJ2-1 and V is TRBV7-6; TRBD1 is a possible D gene (6 bases). CDR1 and CDR2 (germline): SGHVS, FNYEAQ. The CDR3 is 14 amino acids. The ends were cut back, 2 bases at V and 7 bases at J, with 12 bases in the middle. Written as DNA, the CDR3 is TGTGCCAGCAGCTTAAGCAAGGGGGTGAATGAGCAGTTCTTC. This sequence encodes CASSLSKGVNEQFF.

The chain combines TRBV12-3 or TRBV12-4 with TRBJ1-2, with a possible D match to TRBD1 (5 bases). This CDR3 spans 14 amino acids. Trimming removed 2 bases at V and 3 bases at J, with 10 bases between. CDR3: CASSLYSTDYGYTF. The CDR3 DNA is TGTGCCAGCAGTTTATATTCGACAGACTATGGCTACACCTTC.

This clonotype was observed at least ten times. This chain uses TRBV18 with TRBJ1-5; D remains ambiguous. V lost 3 bases and J lost 0, with 6 bases in between. The CDR3 contains 14 residues. Germline V gives CDR1 KGHSH, CDR2 LQKENI. Here the CDR3 reads CASSPAFSNQPQHF. Here the CDR3 DNA reads TGTGCCAGCTCACCGGCCTTTAGCAATCAGCCCCAGCATTTT.

This clonotype was counted only a few times. The chain employs TRBV4-3 and TRBJ2-7; the D is unclear. The end of the DNA fits TRBJ2-5 better, so the J call may be wrong. Germline assignment: CDR1 LGHNA and CDR2 YSLEER. The CDR3 extends over 13 amino acids. The CDR3 loop reads CASSQDNGQTQYF. The CDR3 region has the DNA TGCGCCAGCAGCCAAGATAATGGACAGACCCAGTACTTC.

This clonotype was seen repeatedly, ten times or more. The chain links TRBV7-9 to TRBJ2-3; D uncertain. The CDR3 runs to 10 residues. From germline, CDR1 is SEHNR and CDR2 FQNEAQ (reference sequence). V lost 3 bases and J lost 6, with 1 base in between. CDR3 amino acids: CASSFDTQYF. CDR3 in DNA: TGTGCCAGCAGCTTTGATACGCAGTATTTT.

This clonotype has just a few counts. V and J are TRBV28 and TRBJ1-1; 10 nucleotides match TRBD1. This CDR3 spans 15 amino acids. Trimming took 6 bases from V and 4 from J; bases not matched to a gene: 8. Germline V gene data show CDR1 as MDHEN and CDR2 as SYDVKM. The CDR3 region has the DNA TGTGCCAGCAGGACCCCCGGGACAGGGGTCACTGAAGCTTTCTTT. Protein: CASRTPGTGVTEAFF.

A remark on this clonotype: The junction differs from germline at one of its ends, possibly a read error. The chain recombines TRBV6-2 or TRBV6-3 with TRBJ2-7; D not resolved. Germline CDR1 MNHEY, CDR2 SVGEGT. The CDR3 is 12 residues long. For the CDR3, the DNA is TGTGCCAGCAGGAAGAGCTCCGACGAGCAGTACTTC. Translating gives CASRKSSDEQYF.

The sample holds a few counts of this clonotype. The chain is built from TRBV4-3 and TRBJ2-1; D is uncertain. The germline CDR1 and CDR2 sequences are LGHNA and YSLEER. V lost 0 bases and J lost 3, with 12 bases in between. The CDR3 covers 16 residues. CDR3: CASSQEAPPVYNEQFF. CDR3 DNA: TGCGCCAGCAGCCAAGAGGCTCCACCGGTCTACAATGAGCAGTTCTTC.

This clonotype showed up many times. The chain recombines TRBV12-3 or TRBV12-4 with TRBJ1-1; D is uncertain. The CDR3 sequence is 12 residues long. V lost 7 bases, J lost 1 base, and 7 bases lay in between. As DNA, the CDR3 is TGTGCCAGCACCCCGGGGAACACTGAAGCTTTCTTT. Its translation is CASTPGNTEAFF.

This clonotype was picked up a small number of times. V gene TRBV5-1 combines with J gene TRBJ2-5; 10 nucleotides align to TRBD2. The CDR3 totals 16 residues. With V trimmed by 4 bases and J by 1 base, 7 bases remained unmatched. Germline CDR1 SGHRS, CDR2 YFSETQ. The CDR3 is CASSPGLAASQETQYF. The CDR3 DNA reads TGCGCCAGCAGCCCCGGACTAGCGGCGAGCCAAGAGACCCAGTACTTC.

The V call is TRBV7-2, the J call TRBJ2-3; D uncertain. CDR3 length: 14 residues. V shed 5 bases and J shed 5 bases, with 14 bases lying between them. In germline, CDR1 is SGHTA, CDR2 FQGNSA. Here the CDR3 DNA reads TGTGCCAGCAGCCCCGGACCCCCCCAAGATACGCAGTATTTT. It specifies CASSPGPPQDTQYF.

This rearrangement joins TRBV4-3 to TRBJ2-6; the D is unclear. This CDR3 is built from 16 residues. In germline, CDR1 is LGHNA, CDR2 YSLEER. V was pared by 0 bases and J by 3 bases, with 9 bases between. CDR3 in amino acids: CASSQDLGYGANVLTF. The DNA of the CDR3 is TGCGCCAGCAGCCAAGATTTGGGGTATGGGGCCAACGTCCTGACTTTC.

In its sample, this clonotype was seen once. The V call is TRBV25-1, the J call TRBJ2-3, with D possibly called TRBD1 or TRBD2 (6 bases each). The germline CDR1 and CDR2 sequences are MGHDK and SYGVNS. This CDR3 spans 16 amino acids. V shed 9 bases and J shed 2 bases, with 21 bases lying between them. CDR3 region: CASGGRRAETTDTQYF. The CDR3 coding sequence is TGTGCCAGTGGGGGGCGCCGAGCGGAAACCACAGATACGCAGTATTTT.

CDR3 in amino acids: CASSETGGRHSPYGYTF. DNA of the CDR3: TGTGCCAGCAGCGAGACAGGGGGACGCCACTCCCCTTATGGCTACACCTTC. The chain carries TRBV5-5 and TRBJ1-2, with 9 bases aligning to TRBD1. The J segment lost 5 bases and the V segment lost 4 bases, leaving 15 bases of the junction unmatched. Germline CDR1 and CDR2: SGHKS and YYEKEE (reference sequence). The CDR3 has 17 residues.

This chain joins TRBV11-2 and TRBJ2-3, with D perhaps TRBD2 (5 bases). The CDR3 contains 16 residues. V lost 2 bases to trimming and J lost 0 bases, with 12 bases between them. Germline V gene data show CDR1 as SGHAT and CDR2 as FQNNGV. The CDR3 reads CASSLKAADSTDTQYF. For the CDR3, the DNA is TGTGCCAGCAGCTTAAAAGCGGCGGATAGCACAGATACGCAGTATTTT. Filled out from reference TRBV11-2 and TRBJ2-3, the complete variable domain reads EAGVAQSPRYKIIEKRQSVAFWCNPISGHATLYWYQQILGQGPKLLIQFQNNGVVDDSQLPKDRFSAERLKGVDSTLKIQPAKLEDSAVYLCASSLKAADSTDTQYFGPGTRLTVL.

With regard to this clonotype: This could be a read error, since a much larger clone is one nucleotide away. V usage is TRBV7-2 and J usage is TRBJ2-3, with TRBD1 as a possible D gene (6 bases). The CDR3 has 16 residues. Germline V gene lookup returns CDR1 SGHTA and CDR2 FQGNSA. The CDR3: CAGRPPGHYATDTQYF. DNA of the CDR3: TGTGCCGGCAGGCCTCCGGGACACTATGCCACAGATACGCAGTATTTT.

V and J are TRBV9 and TRBJ1-2; 8 bases fit TRBD1. With 0 bases clipped from V and 6 bases from J, the junction kept 10 bases outside the gene matches. There are 16 residues in the CDR3. Germline V gene lookup returns CDR1 SGDLS and CDR2 YYNGEE. CDR3 nucleotides: TGTGCCAGCAGCGTAGCGGGGGACAGGAACCCTCATGGCTACACCTTC. It encodes CASSVAGDRNPHGYTF.

The chain combines TRBV20-1 with TRBJ1-5; D remains ambiguous. The V gene's germline CDR1 is DFQATT and CDR2 SNEGSKA (reference sequence). The CDR3 consists of 12 residues. Between the trimmed V and J ends, which lost 7 bases and 4 bases, there was a span of 11 bases. The DNA of the CDR3 is TGCAGTGTTCCGTTAGGAAATCAGCCCCAGCATTTT. This encodes CSVPLGNQPQHF.

In its sample, this clonotype was seen many times. Its ends do not fully match the called genes, so a read error is possible. CDR3: CASSKEIGPYNEQFF. In DNA, the CDR3 is TGCGCCAGCAGCAAAGAGATCGGACCCTACAATGAGCAGTTCTTC. J is TRBJ2-1 and V is TRBV4-3; D uncertain. The CDR3 loop spans 15 amino acids. Germline CDR1 reads LGHNA; CDR2 reads YSLEER.